Listed below are T cell receptor beta chains from one sample, sequenced in a study of T cell changes during pregnancy in multiple sclerosis. Produced via immunoSEQ multiplex PCR; TCRdb's table is partial and in-frame only. The sample comprises 13,000 or so clones, over 90% of which are singletons, and about 3% rests with the top ten. The specimen was peripheral blood, collected in the second trimester of pregnancy. These receptors were collected from a female donor in good health, enrolled as a control in a pregnancy study. The CDR3 runs from the conserved cysteine through the conserved F or W. The D gene is left open where the match is weak. Clone size is stated in some rows and not others, as once, few, many or a class when expanded.

abundance	v_gene	len	j_gene	d_gene	CDR3nt	CDR3aa
once	TRBV11-2	15	TRBJ1-5	TRBD1	TGTGCCAGCAGCTTGACAGGGGGAAGCAATCAGCCCCAGCATTTT	CASSLTGGSNQPQHF
-	TRBV7-3	13	TRBJ1-1	-	TGTGCCAGCAGCCCTGCAAGGGGCACTGAAGCTTTCTTT	CASSPARGTEAFF
-	TRBV18	14	TRBJ1-1	-	TGTGCCAGCTCACCACTAGACAGGAACACTGAAGCTTTCTTT	CASSPLDRNTEAFF
-	TRBV5-1	14	TRBJ1-1	TRBD1	TGCGCCAGCAGCTTGGCAGGGGGCGGCACTGAAGCTTTCTTT	CASSLAGGGTEAFF
-	TRBV11-3	15	TRBJ2-7	-	TGTGCCAGCAGCTTGTCCAGGGGAAGCTCCTACGAGCAGTACTTC	CASSLSRGSSYEQYF
-	TRBV28	14	TRBJ2-2	-	TGTGCCAGCAGGGACTCCGGGAACACCGGGGAGCTGTTTTTT	CASRDSGNTGELFF
-	TRBV5-1	16	TRBJ2-2	TRBD2	TGCGCCAGCAGCAAGGGACTAGCAGCGAACACCGGGGAGCTGTTTTTT	CASSKGLAANTGELFF
-	TRBV6-5	15	TRBJ1-2	-	TGTGCCAGCAGTTTCCGACAGGTCTCTAACTATGGCTACACCTTC	CASSFRQVSNYGYTF
-	TRBV19	16	TRBJ2-1	-	TGTGCCAGTAATTATAGGGAGCGGGCTTACTACAATGAGCAGTTCTTC	CASNYRERAYYNEQFF
-	TRBV5-1	19	TRBJ2-7	TRBD1	TGCGCCAGCAGCTCCGAATTAAGCCTTACAGGGGGTTCTTCCTACGAGCAGTACTTC	CASSSELSLTGGSSYEQYF
once	TRBV6-6	13	TRBJ2-7	-	TGTGCCAGCAGGCTCGGGGGTTCCTACGAGCAGTACTTC	CASRLGGSYEQYF
-	TRBV9	12	TRBJ2-7	-	TGTGCCAGCAGCGGGAGGATGGACGAGCAGTACTTC	CASSGRMDEQYF
once	TRBV7-8	14	TRBJ1-5	-	TGTGCCAGCAGCTTAGATCCAGGGCATCAGCCCCAGCATTTT	CASSLDPGHQPQHF
-	TRBV7-3	15	TRBJ1-1	-	TGTGCCAGCAGCCCGGGGGGTACAGGAAGGACTGAAGCTTTCTTT	CASSPGGTGRTEAFF
-	TRBV18	16	TRBJ2-1	TRBD1	TGTGCCAGCTCACCACCGGACAGGGCGGCCTTAGGGGAGCAGTTCTTC	CASSPPDRAALGEQFF
-	TRBV25-1	13	TRBJ1-4	-	TGTGCCAGCAGTGGGGCAGGGTTGGAAAAACTGTTTTTT	CASSGAGLEKLFF
-	TRBV6-4	16	TRBJ1-2	-	TGTGCCAGCAGCCTCGGGAGGGGACTAAAGGACTATGGCTACACCTTC	CASSLGRGLKDYGYTF
-	TRBV9	14	TRBJ1-2	TRBD1	TGTGCCAGCAGCGGAGTAGGGGGCAACTATGGCTACACCTTC	CASSGVGGNYGYTF
-	TRBV9	16	TRBJ2-2	-	TGTGCCAGCAGCGTAGGGGGGACAAGGGGCACCGGGGAGCTGTTTTTT	CASSVGGTRGTGELFF
-	TRBV6-5	15	TRBJ1-4	TRBD1	TGTGCCAGCAGTCTAAAAGAGACAGGGTATGAAAAACTGTTTTTT	CASSLKETGYEKLFF
-	TRBV5-1	14	TRBJ2-7	TRBD1	TGCGCCAGCAGCCATCTGGACAGGTACTACGAGCAGTACTTC	CASSHLDRYYEQYF
-	TRBV27	14	TRBJ2-7	-	TGTGCCAGCAGTTTGGGGGGAGGCCCGGGGGAGCAGTACTTC	CASSLGGGPGEQYF
-	TRBV29-1	12	TRBJ2-1	-	TGCAGCGTTGGCCTCAGGGTACCTGAGCAGTTCTTC	CSVGLRVPEQFF
-	TRBV5-1	16	TRBJ2-2	-	TGCGCCAGCAGCCCTTCTGCGAGGGAGGGGGCCGGGGAGCTGTTTTTT	CASSPSAREGAGELFF
-	TRBV5-1	15	TRBJ1-1	TRBD1	TGCGCCAGCAGCTCAGACGGACAGGGAAACACTGAAGCTTTCTTT	CASSSDGQGNTEAFF
-	TRBV19	14	TRBJ2-2	-	TGTGCCAGTAGTATTACCGGGAACACCGGGGAGCTGTTTTTT	CASSITGNTGELFF
-	TRBV10-3	17	TRBJ2-7	TRBD1	TGTGCCATCAGAGAACCGGGACAGGGGCGTTTTGACTACGAGCAGTACTTC	CAIREPGQGRFDYEQYF
-	TRBV13	16	TRBJ2-2	-	TGTGCCAGCAGCCCCGGGATACGTTCGGGCACCGGGGAGCTGTTTTTT	CASSPGIRSGTGELFF
-	TRBV6-1	15	TRBJ2-3	TRBD2	TGTGCCAGCAGTGAAGCGACGGGAGGGCCCGATACGCAGTATTTT	CASSEATGGPDTQYF
-	TRBV11-2	13	TRBJ2-3	-	TGTGCCAGCAGCCTTATGGAGGCGGATACGCAGTATTTT	CASSLMEADTQYF
-	TRBV7-9	15	TRBJ2-7	-	TGTGCCAGCAGCTTAAAGTCAGGGAAAACTTACGAGCAGTACTTC	CASSLKSGKTYEQYF
-	TRBV5-6	15	TRBJ2-1	TRBD1	TGTGCCAGCAGCTTGAGGGGGCTTAGGAACAATGAGCAGTTCTTC	CASSLRGLRNNEQFF
-	TRBV7-3	16	TRBJ1-2	TRBD1	TGTGCCAGCAGCTCTAGCCCGGGACAGGGGTTTGAGGGCTACACCTTC	CASSSSPGQGFEGYTF
-	TRBV14	14	TRBJ2-1	-	TGTGCCAGCAGCCCCAGACTTAGAGACAATGAGCAGTTCTTC	CASSPRLRDNEQFF
-	TRBV28	11	TRBJ1-2	-	TGTGCCAGCAGTTTAACTTCGAGCTACACCTTC	CASSLTSSYTF
-	TRBV7-6	16	TRBJ2-1	TRBD2	TGTGCCAGCAGTCGAGGACTAGCGGGAAATAACAATGAGCAGTTCTTC	CASSRGLAGNNNEQFF
-	TRBV11-2	14	TRBJ2-3	TRBD1	TGTGCCAGCAGTTCAGACAGGGGGCAAACAACGCAGTATTTT	CASSSDRGQTTQYF
-	TRBV6-5	14	TRBJ2-1	TRBD1	TGTGCCAGCAGTAGACAGGGTTGGAACAATGAGCAGTTCTTC	CASSRQGWNNEQFF
-	TRBV11-2	15	TRBJ2-7	TRBD2	TGTGCCAGCAGCAACTCCGGGACTAGCTCCTACGAGCAGTACTTC	CASSNSGTSSYEQYF
-	TRBV27	16	TRBJ1-1	TRBD1	TGTGCCAGCAGTTTACCATCGGGACAGGGGAACACTGAAGCTTTCTTT	CASSLPSGQGNTEAFF
once	TRBV6-6	13	TRBJ2-1	-	TGTGCCAGCAGTTTGGACCCGGTCGGAGGGTGGTTCTTC	CASSLDPVGGWFF
-	TRBV2	14	TRBJ1-5	-	TGTGCCAGCAGTGAAGGACAGAGCAATCAGCCCCAGCATTTT	CASSEGQSNQPQHF
once	TRBV10-3	15	TRBJ1-5	TRBD1	TGTGCCATCAGTTCGGGACAGTATAGCAATCAGCCCCAGCATTTT	CAISSGQYSNQPQHF
-	TRBV4-2	16	TRBJ1-1	TRBD1	TGTGCCAGCAGCCAGATAGACAGGGGGGCGAACACTGAAGCTTTCTTT	CASSQIDRGANTEAFF
-	TRBV6-5	12	TRBJ1-2	-	TGTGCCAGCAGTTCCCTGGGGGGGGGCTACACCTTC	CASSSLGGGYTF
-	TRBV19	15	TRBJ1-1	-	TGTGCCAGTAGAACCGGTACAGGGCTGGGCACTGAAGCTTTCTTT	CASRTGTGLGTEAFF
-	TRBV7-8	16	TRBJ1-1	TRBD1	TGTGCCAGCAGCGAACGACAGGGTGAGGTAGACACTGAAGCTTTCTTT	CASSERQGEVDTEAFF
-	TRBV18	18	TRBJ1-1	TRBD1	TGTGCCAGCTCACCAAGGGAGACAGGGGCGGGTGAGGGAACTGAAGCTTTCTTT	CASSPRETGAGEGTEAFF
-	TRBV5-1	15	TRBJ2-1	TRBD1	TGCGCCAGCAGCTTGGGGCCAGGGGGTAGGAATGAGCAGTTCTTC	CASSLGPGGRNEQFF
-	TRBV9	15	TRBJ2-3	-	TGTGCCAGCAGCGCACTAGCCCCAGGGACAGATACGCAGTATTTT	CASSALAPGTDTQYF
-	TRBV5-1	14	TRBJ1-2	-	TGCGCCAGCAGCTTGGACGCGGGCGTAGGTGGCTACACCTTC	CASSLDAGVGGYTF
-	TRBV9	14	TRBJ1-2	-	TGTGCCAGCAGCGTGACAGGACTAGGCGATGGCTACACCTTC	CASSVTGLGDGYTF
-	TRBV5-4	15	TRBJ2-1	-	TGTGCCAGCAGCTCTTCCGGGACTGGGTACAATGAGCAGTTCTTC	CASSSSGTGYNEQFF